The 10 T cell receptor beta chains reported below all come from one sample, sequenced in a study of Ad26.COV2.S vaccination and SARS-CoV-2 variants. Treatment noted: some 20 received Ad26.COV2.S at low or high dose, single or two shots; about 5 received placebo; per-sample allocation not given. Specimens were obtained on day 63 following the first vaccine or placebo injection. Libraries were prepared by immunoSEQ multiplex PCR; TCRdb keeps only in-frame clonotypes and omits some of them. This table has hundreds of thousands of clones, about 93% appearing once. Source: peripheral blood, taken in a trial of Ad26.COV2.S vaccine versus placebo. The receptors shown here come from a person between 18 and 59 years old who received the Ad26.COV2.S COVID-19 vaccine or a placebo.

The chain combines TRBV2 with TRBJ2-1; no reliable D call. Germline lookup yields CDR1 SNHLY and CDR2 FYNNEI. The V end was cut by 7 bases, the J end by 5 bases, with 9 bases between. The CDR3 runs 12 residues. CDR3 protein: CASIPANNEQFF. CDR3 coding DNA: TGTGCCAGCATCCCGGCCAACAATGAGCAGTTCTTC. Together with reference TRBV2 and TRBJ2-1, the CDR3 gives the full variable domain: EPEVTQTPSHQVTQMGQEVILRCVPISNHLYFYWYRQILGQKVEFLVSFYNNEISEKSEIFDDQFSVERPDGSNFTLKIRSTKLEDSAMYFCASIPANNEQFFGPGTRLTVL.

The chain couples TRBV28 to TRBJ2-7; 7 bases map to TRBD2. CDR1 and CDR2 from the germline V gene are MDHEN and SYDVKM. V trimming: 3 bases; J trimming: 3 bases; junction bases outside the gene matches: 8. The CDR3 consists of 15 residues. The CDR3 is CASSFPAQRDYEQYF. DNA for the CDR3: TGTGCCAGCAGTTTCCCCGCCCAGCGGGACTACGAGCAGTACTTC.

This chain joins TRBV5-6 and TRBJ1-5; no clear D. CDR1 is SGHDT and CDR2 is YYEEEE in the germline V gene. Trimming took off 1 base at V and 6 bases at J, with 11 bases between the two ends. The CDR3 runs 14 residues. The DNA of the CDR3 is TGTGCCAGCAGCTTGAGGGCTCTTGGTCAGCCCCAGCATTTT. Amino acids: CASSLRALGQPQHF.

The chain carries TRBV27 and TRBJ2-5; TRBD2 matches at 7 bases. The CDR3 is 15 residues long. Germline loops: CDR1 MNHEY, CDR2 SMNVEV (reference sequence). V shed 3 bases and J 9 bases; nucleotides not matched to a gene: 13. CDR3 in DNA: TGTGCCAGCAGTTTGTCTAGCGGAGGAGTAGGAGCCCAGTACTTC. The encoded protein is CASSLSSGGVGAQYF.

This clone was observed a single time. The chain carries TRBV3-1 (or the pseudogene TRBV3-2) and TRBJ1-5; a possible D gene is TRBD1 (5 bases). Germline assignment: CDR1 LGHDT and CDR2 YNNKEL (reference sequence). The V gene lost 0 bases and the J gene lost 8 bases, with 14 bases spanning the gap. The CDR3 runs to 15 residues. The CDR3 spells CASSQDSGHQEPQHF. The CDR3 nucleotides read TGTGCCAGCAGCCAAGATTCAGGGCACCAGGAGCCCCAGCATTTT.

Only one count was recorded for this clone. The chain couples TRBV7-9 to TRBJ1-3, with unresolved D. This CDR3 is built from 13 residues. Germline CDR1 is SEHNR and CDR2 is FQNEAQ (reference sequence). Trimming pared 1 base from V and 13 bases from J, leaving 14 bases between. CDR3 in DNA: TGTGCCAGCAGCTTAGATATACCCGGTCGGATATATTTT. Translating it yields CASSLDIPGRIYF.

The chain employs TRBV10-3 and TRBJ2-1; maybe TRBD2 (6 bases). Germline loops: CDR1 ENHRY, CDR2 SYGVKD. Trimming shortened V by 2 bases and J by 4 bases, and 12 bases separated the two germline ends. The CDR3 spans 15 residues. In DNA form, the CDR3 reads TGTGCCATCAGTGAGCGGGACTCAAATTACAATGAGCAGTTCTTC. The encoded protein is CAISERDSNYNEQFF.

The J gene is TRBJ2-7, the V gene TRBV5-1; D is unresolved. CDR1 is SGHRS and CDR2 is YFSETQ in the germline V gene. Trimming removed 5 bases from V and 3 bases from J, with 6 bases in between. This CDR3 is built from 11 residues. The CDR3 coding sequence is TGCGCCAGCAGGGACGACTACGAGCAGTACTTC. Protein product: CASRDDYEQYF.

The rearrangement joins TRBV5-1 to TRBJ2-5; D unresolved. The V end was cut by 3 bases, the J end by 1 base, with 7 bases between. CDR3 size: 13 residues. Germline V gives CDR1 SGHRS, CDR2 YFSETQ. CDR3 loop: CASSSPGQETQYF. DNA for the CDR3: TGCGCCAGCAGCTCCCCGGGCCAAGAGACCCAGTACTTC.

This chain connects TRBV11-2 to TRBJ2-5, with 10 bases that match TRBD1. The CDR3 is made up of 17 amino acids. CDR1 and CDR2 from the germline V gene are SGHAT and FQNNGV. V was clipped by 0 bases and J by 4 bases; unmatched bases: 8. The chain's CDR3 is CASSLDKGQGLPETQYF. The CDR3 region has the DNA TGTGCCAGCAGCTTAGATAAGGGACAGGGGCTACCAGAGACCCAGTACTTC.